The clone carrying this T cell receptor (beta chain) was seen a few times. Antigen: not known. The entry originates in a study of naive and memory T cell subsets. Findings of the study overall: A few larger clonotypes appeared in naive repertoires, especially CD8, possibly memory cells re-expressing CD45RA.

Two oligonucleotides, mixed equimolar, formed the beta constant-region primer covering TRBC1 and TRBC2. Nested alpha and beta constant-region primers with the SP2 primer drove four PCR rounds on ligated cDNA. TCRdb analysed the UMI-ligation and nested PCR reads with MiXCR anew, one entry per CDR3 protein. Among roughly 92,000 distinct CDR3 sequences listed, about 11% were seen once. Germline CDR1 and CDR2: DFQATT and SNEGSKA (reference sequence). Trimming took 6 bases from V and 11 from J, leaving 22 bases between them. This CDR3 spans 13 amino acids. The genes are TRBV20-1 and TRBJ1-1, with no clear D. This TCR derives from a human donor in good health. Specimen: naive CD4+ T cells from blood. CDR3 loop: CSALDPRTAGAFF. The CDR3 DNA reads as TGCAGTGCCCTCGACCCCCGGACGGCAGGTGCTTTCTTT.